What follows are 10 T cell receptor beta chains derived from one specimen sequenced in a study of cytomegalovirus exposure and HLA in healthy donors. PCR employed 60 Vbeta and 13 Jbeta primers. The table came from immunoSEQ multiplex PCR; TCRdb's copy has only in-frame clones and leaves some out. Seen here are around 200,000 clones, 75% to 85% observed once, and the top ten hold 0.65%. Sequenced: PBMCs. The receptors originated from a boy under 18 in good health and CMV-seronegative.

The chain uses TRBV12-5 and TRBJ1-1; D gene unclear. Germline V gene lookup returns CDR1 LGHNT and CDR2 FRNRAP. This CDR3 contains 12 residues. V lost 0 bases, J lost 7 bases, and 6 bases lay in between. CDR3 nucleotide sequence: TGTGCTAGTGGTTTGGTTGCGAATGAAGCTTTCTTT. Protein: CASGLVANEAFF.

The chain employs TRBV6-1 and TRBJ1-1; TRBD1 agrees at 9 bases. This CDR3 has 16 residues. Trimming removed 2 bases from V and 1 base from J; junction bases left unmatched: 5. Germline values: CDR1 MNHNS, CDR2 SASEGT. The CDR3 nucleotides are TGTGCCAGCAGTGAACAAGTGGGACAGGGGAACACTGAAGCTTTCTTT. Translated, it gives CASSEQVGQGNTEAFF.

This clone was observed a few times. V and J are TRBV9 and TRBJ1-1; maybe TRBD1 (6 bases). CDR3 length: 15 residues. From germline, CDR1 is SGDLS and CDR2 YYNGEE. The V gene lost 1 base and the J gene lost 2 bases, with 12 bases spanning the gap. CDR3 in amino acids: CASSVFGDINTEAFF. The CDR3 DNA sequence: TGTGCCAGCAGCGTATTTGGGGACATTAACACTGAAGCTTTCTTT.

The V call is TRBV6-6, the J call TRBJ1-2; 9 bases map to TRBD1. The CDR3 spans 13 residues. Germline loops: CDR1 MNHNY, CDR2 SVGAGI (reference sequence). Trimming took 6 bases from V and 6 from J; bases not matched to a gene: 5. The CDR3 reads CASRYRGQDGYTF. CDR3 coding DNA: TGTGCCAGCAGGTACAGGGGGCAGGATGGCTACACCTTC.

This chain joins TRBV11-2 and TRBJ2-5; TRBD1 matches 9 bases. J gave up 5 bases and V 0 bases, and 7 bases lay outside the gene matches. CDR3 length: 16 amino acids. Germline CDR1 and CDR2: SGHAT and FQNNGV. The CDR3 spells CASSLERGTGIETQYF. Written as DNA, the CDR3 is TGTGCCAGCAGCTTAGAGAGGGGGACAGGGATCGAGACCCAGTACTTC.

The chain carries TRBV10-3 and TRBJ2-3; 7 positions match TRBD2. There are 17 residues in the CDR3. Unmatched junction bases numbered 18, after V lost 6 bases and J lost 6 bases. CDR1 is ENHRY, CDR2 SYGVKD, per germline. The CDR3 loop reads CAIRTTAGPKTGDTQYF. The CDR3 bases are TGTGCCATCAGGACCACAGCGGGACCTAAAACGGGCGATACGCAGTATTTT.

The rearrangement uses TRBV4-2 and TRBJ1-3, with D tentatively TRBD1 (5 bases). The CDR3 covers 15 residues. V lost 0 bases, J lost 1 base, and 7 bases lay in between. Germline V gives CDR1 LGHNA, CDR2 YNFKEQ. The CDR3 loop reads CASSQEGVSGNTIYF. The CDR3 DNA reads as TGTGCCAGCAGCCAAGAAGGGGTGTCTGGAAACACCATATATTTT.

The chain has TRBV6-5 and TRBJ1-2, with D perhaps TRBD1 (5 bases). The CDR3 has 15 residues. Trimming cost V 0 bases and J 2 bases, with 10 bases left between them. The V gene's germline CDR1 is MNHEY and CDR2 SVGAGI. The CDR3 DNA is TGTGCCAGCAGTTACTCGTCAGGGCTCAACTATGGCTACACCTTC. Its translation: CASSYSSGLNYGYTF.

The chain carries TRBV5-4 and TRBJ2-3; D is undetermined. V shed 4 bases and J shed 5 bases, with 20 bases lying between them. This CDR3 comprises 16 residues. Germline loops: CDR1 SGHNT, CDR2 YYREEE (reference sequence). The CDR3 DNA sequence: TGTGCCAGCAGCCCCCACGCGCGCCCCGAGGTAGATACGCAGTATTTT. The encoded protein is CASSPHARPEVDTQYF.

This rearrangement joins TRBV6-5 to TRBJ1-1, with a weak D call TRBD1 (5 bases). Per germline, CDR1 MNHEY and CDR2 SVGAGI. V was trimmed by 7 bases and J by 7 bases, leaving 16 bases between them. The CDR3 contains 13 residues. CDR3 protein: CASKGSGGGEAFF. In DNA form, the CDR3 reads TGTGCCAGCAAGGGCAGCGGGGGAGGTGAAGCTTTCTTT.